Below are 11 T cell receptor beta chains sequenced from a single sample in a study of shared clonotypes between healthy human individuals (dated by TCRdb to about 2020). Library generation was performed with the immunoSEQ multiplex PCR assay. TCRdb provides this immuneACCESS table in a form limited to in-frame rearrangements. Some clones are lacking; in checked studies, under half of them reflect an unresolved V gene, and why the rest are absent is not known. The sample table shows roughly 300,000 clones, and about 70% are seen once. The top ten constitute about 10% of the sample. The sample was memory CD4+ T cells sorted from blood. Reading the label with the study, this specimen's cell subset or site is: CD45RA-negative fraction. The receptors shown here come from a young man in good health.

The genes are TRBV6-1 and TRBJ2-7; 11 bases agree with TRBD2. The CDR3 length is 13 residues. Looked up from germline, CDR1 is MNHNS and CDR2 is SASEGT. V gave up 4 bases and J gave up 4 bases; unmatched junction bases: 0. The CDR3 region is CASSGLAGYEQYF. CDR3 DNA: TGTGCCAGCAGTGGACTAGCGGGGTACGAGCAGTACTTC.

CDR3 in amino acids: CASSLFSGVLEHEQYF. Here the CDR3 DNA reads TGCGCCAGCAGCTTGTTTAGTGGAGTTCTGGAGCACGAGCAGTACTTC. The chain combines TRBV5-1 with TRBJ2-7; D remains ambiguous. The CDR3 extends over 16 amino acids. Germline assignment: CDR1 SGHRS and CDR2 YFSETQ. The V gene lost 1 base and the J gene lost 5 bases, with 19 bases spanning the gap.

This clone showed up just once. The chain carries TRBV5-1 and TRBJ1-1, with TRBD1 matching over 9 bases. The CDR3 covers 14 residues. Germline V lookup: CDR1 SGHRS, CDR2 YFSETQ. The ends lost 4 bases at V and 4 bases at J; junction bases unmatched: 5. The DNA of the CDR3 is TGCGCCAGCAGCCGGGGGACAGGGTTCACTGAAGCTTTCTTT. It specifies CASSRGTGFTEAFF.

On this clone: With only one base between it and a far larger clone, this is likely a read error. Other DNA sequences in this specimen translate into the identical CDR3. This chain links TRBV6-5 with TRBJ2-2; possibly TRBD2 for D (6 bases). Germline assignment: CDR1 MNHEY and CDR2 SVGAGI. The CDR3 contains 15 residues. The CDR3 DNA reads TGCGCCAGCGGACTACTAGGCCTCGGCACCGGGGAGCTGTTTTTT. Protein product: CASGLLGLGTGELFF.

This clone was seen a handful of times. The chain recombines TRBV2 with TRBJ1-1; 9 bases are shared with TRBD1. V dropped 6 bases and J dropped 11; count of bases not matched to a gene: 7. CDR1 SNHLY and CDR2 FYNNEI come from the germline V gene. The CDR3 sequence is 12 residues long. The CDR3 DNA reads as TGTGCCAGCAGAGGGGGACAGGGAGGCGCTTTCTTT. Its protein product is CASRGGQGGAFF.

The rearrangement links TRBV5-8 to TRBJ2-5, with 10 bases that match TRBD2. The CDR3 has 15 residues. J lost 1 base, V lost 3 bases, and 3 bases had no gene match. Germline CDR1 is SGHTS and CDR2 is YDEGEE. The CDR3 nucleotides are TGTGCCAGCAGCTACGGACTAGCGGTCCAAGAGACCCAGTACTTC. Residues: CASSYGLAVQETQYF.

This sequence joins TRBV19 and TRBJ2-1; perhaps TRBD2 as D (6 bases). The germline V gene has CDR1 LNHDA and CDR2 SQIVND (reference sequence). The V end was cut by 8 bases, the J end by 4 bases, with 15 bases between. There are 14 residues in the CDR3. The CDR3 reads CASERDSPYNEQFF. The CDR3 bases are TGTGCCAGTGAACGGGACTCCCCTTACAATGAGCAGTTCTTC.

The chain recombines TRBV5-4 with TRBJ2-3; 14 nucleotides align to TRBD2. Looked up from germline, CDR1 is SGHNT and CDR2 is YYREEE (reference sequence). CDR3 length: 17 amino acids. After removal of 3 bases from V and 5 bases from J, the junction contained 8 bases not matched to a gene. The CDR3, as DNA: TGTGCCAGCAGCTCTCCGGGACTAGCGGGAGATTTAGATACGCAGTATTTT. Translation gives CASSSPGLAGDLDTQYF.

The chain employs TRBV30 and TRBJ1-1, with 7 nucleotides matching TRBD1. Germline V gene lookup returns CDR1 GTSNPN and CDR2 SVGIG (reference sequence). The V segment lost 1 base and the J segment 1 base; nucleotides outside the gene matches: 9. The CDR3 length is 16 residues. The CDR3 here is CAWSGQGFSTNTEAFF. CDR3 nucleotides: TGTGCCTGGAGTGGACAGGGATTCTCAACGAACACTGAAGCTTTCTTT. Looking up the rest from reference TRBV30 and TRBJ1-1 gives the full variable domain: SQTIHQWPATLVQPVGSPLSLECTVEGTSNPNLYWYRQAAGRGLQLLFYSVGIGQISSEVPQNLSASRPQDRQFILSSKKLLLSDSGFYLCAWSGQGFSTNTEAFFGQGTRLTVV.

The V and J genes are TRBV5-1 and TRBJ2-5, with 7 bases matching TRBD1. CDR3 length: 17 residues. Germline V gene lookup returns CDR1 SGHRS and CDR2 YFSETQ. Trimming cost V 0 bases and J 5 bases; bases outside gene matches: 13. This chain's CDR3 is CASSLASTGTTKETQYF. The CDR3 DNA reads TGCGCCAGCAGCTTGGCCTCGACAGGGACGACAAAGGAGACCCAGTACTTC. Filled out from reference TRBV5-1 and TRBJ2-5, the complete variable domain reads KAGVTQTPRYLIKTRGQQVTLSCSPISGHRSVSWYQQTPGQGLQFLFEYFSETQRNKGNFPGRFSGRQFSNSRSEMNVSTLELGDSALYLCASSLASTGTTKETQYFGPGTRLLVL.

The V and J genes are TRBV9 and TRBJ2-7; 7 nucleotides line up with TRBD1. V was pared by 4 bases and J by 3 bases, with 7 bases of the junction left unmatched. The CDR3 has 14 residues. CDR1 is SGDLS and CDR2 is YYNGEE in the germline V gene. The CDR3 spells CASSPGAGGYEQYF. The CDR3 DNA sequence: TGTGCCAGCAGCCCCGGGGCAGGGGGCTACGAGCAGTACTTC.